In this sample, the clone carrying this TCR beta chain is medium-sized. Its target is unknown. The data are from a study of metastatic and nonmetastatic thyroid tumors. Turning to the study itself: The authors compared repertoires across blood and tumor or nodule tissue from malignant and benign thyroid patients. Points from the study as a whole: For both blood and tumor, malignant thyroid tumors reportedly showed significantly higher TCR beta diversity than benign nodules did.

Losses at the gene ends were 7 bases for V and 8 bases for J; bases not matched to a gene: 7. The CDR3 is 12 residues long. Germline CDR1 and CDR2: MNHNS and SASEGT. Before thyroid surgery, none of the patients had received any treatment. Study processing details: A classifier of distant metastasis in papillary thyroid cancer was built from CDR3 differences (across clinicopathological groups). TCRdb recomputed clones from the PCR reads via MiXCR. What appears here as the V and J calls and clone size reflects TCRdb's work, not the paper's. The sample lists some 17,000 clones; 30% to 40% were seen once.

This rearrangement joins TRBV6-1 to TRBJ1-2, with 7 nucleotides matching TRBD1. Sequenced material: tumor tissue. The TCR originated in a female donor with papillary thyroid cancer or a benign thyroid nodule (not recorded which). Some clones in this sample may be carry-over from other donors' samples. The CDR3 region is CASTQDRDGYTF. CDR3 nucleotide sequence: TGTGCCAGCACCCAAGACAGGGACGGCTACACCTTC.